These T cell receptor beta chains were read from a single sample in a study of Ad26.COV2.S vaccination and SARS-CoV-2 variants. This table comes from immunoSEQ multiplex PCR, and its TCRdb copy is limited to in-frame clones, with some not included. The sample records roughly 270,000 clones, 87% being singletons. The specimen was peripheral blood, collected in a trial of Ad26.COV2.S vaccine versus placebo. These receptors originate from a person between 18 and 65 years old who received the Ad26.COV2.S COVID-19 vaccine or a placebo. Both conserved end residues are part of each CDR3. D genes are given only for firm matches. The size entry is marked missing in some rows and otherwise reads once, few, many or a size class.

D gene,clone size,V gene,J gene,CDR3 DNA,CDR3 protein
TRBD2,.,TRBV18,TRBJ2-3,TGTGCCAGCTCACCACCCAGCGGGGCAGATACGCAGTATTTT,CASSPPSGADTQYF
.,.,TRBV6-2/TRBV6-3,TRBJ1-2,TGTGCCAGCAGTTACCCCGGCAGGGCCTCTAACTATGGCTACACCTTC,CASSYPGRASNYGYTF
.,.,TRBV27,TRBJ2-7,TGTGCCAGCAGTCTCACACGTGACAGCTTACCCTACGAGCAGTACTTC,CASSLTRDSLPYEQYF
.,.,TRBV12-5,TRBJ1-1,TGTGCTAGTGGTTTGGTACCATCCGTGCGGGGAGACGGAAGGACTGAAGCTTTCTTT,CASGLVPSVRGDGRTEAFF
.,.,TRBV5-1,TRBJ2-1,TGCGCCAGCAGCCTCCTACTTCAGGATGAGCAGTTCTTC,CASSLLLQDEQFF
TRBD1,.,TRBV5-5,TRBJ1-5,TGTGCCAGCAGCGGAGGGACAGGGGCTCATCAGCCCCAGCATTTT,CASSGGTGAHQPQHF
.,.,TRBV5-1,TRBJ2-1,TGCGCCAGCAGCCCTGGTGGGACCTCCTACAATGAGCAGTTCTTC,CASSPGGTSYNEQFF
TRBD1,.,TRBV6-5,TRBJ1-1,TGTGCCAGCAGTTTAAACAGGGGACTGAACACTGAAGCTTTCTTT,CASSLNRGLNTEAFF
.,.,TRBV25-1,TRBJ2-1,TGTGCCAGCAGGGATCCAACCTCGGGGGATCTTGGGCAGTTCTTC,CASRDPTSGDLGQFF
TRBD1,few,TRBV6-1,TRBJ1-2,TGTGCCAGCAGTGCTCACCGGGACAGGGATATTAACTATGGCTACACCTTC,CASSAHRDRDINYGYTF
.,few,TRBV5-1,TRBJ2-1,TGCGCCAGCAGCTTCCTGGGTGAGCAGTTCTTC,CASSFLGEQFF
.,.,TRBV11-2,TRBJ2-7,TGTGCCAGCAGCCCCCCCGGAGGGTACGAGCAGTACTTC,CASSPPGGYEQYF
.,.,TRBV3-1/TRBV3-2,TRBJ2-2,TGTGCCAGCAGCCAAGGACACTCCGGCGCGAACACCGGGGAGCTGTTTTTT,CASSQGHSGANTGELFF
TRBD2,.,TRBV10-2,TRBJ2-5,TGCGCCAGCGGGGGGACTAGCGGGGGAGAGACCCAGTACTTC,CASGGTSGGETQYF
.,.,TRBV7-8,TRBJ2-3,TGTGCCAGCAGCTTCCGGGCTCGCAGTGATACGCAGTATTTT,CASSFRARSDTQYF
.,.,TRBV6-5,TRBJ1-2,TGTGCCAGCAGTTACTCGGGGAGGGGGGGAGGCTACACCTTC,CASSYSGRGGGYTF
TRBD1,.,TRBV10-2,TRBJ1-1,TGCGCCAGCCGACAGGGTCTTGAGACTGAAGCTTTCTTT,CASRQGLETEAFF
.,.,TRBV20-1,TRBJ2-3,TGCAGTGCTAGTAAGGGGGATACGCAGTATTTT,CSASKGDTQYF
TRBD2,.,TRBV4-3,TRBJ2-3,TGCGCCAGCCGGAAGCGTAGCGGGGGGTCGGATACGCAGTATTTT,CASRKRSGGSDTQYF
TRBD1,.,TRBV5-4,TRBJ1-5,TGTGCCAGCAGCCCCGGGACAGGGTTCGGTCAGCCCCAGCATTTT,CASSPGTGFGQPQHF
TRBD2,.,TRBV2,TRBJ2-1,TGTGCCAGCACCCGGGACTACTACAATGAGCAGTTCTTC,CASTRDYYNEQFF
.,few,TRBV23-1,TRBJ1-1,TGCGCCAGCAGTCACGGACAGCGGGGAACTGAAGCTTTCTTT,CASSHGQRGTEAFF
TRBD2,.,TRBV7-3,TRBJ2-3,TGTGCCAGCAGCCAACTCCAACTAGCGGGGGCTTTCGGGACTACGCAGTATTTT,CASSQLQLAGAFGTTQYF
TRBD1,.,TRBV6-5,TRBJ1-2,TGTGCCAGTACCTGGGACAGAGCATCCTATGGCTACACCTTC,CASTWDRASYGYTF
TRBD2,.,TRBV11-3,TRBJ2-2,TGTGCCAGCAGCTTAGACCTCGGACTAGCGGGAGGGGGCACCGGGGAGCTGTTTTTT,CASSLDLGLAGGGTGELFF
TRBD2,.,TRBV7-2,TRBJ2-5,TGTGCCAGCAGCTCGGCACTAGCGGGGGTAGAGACCCAGTACTTC,CASSSALAGVETQYF
.,.,TRBV5-4,TRBJ1-2,TGTGCCAGCAGCTTGGTGGGGGGAACCAGTCGGGGCTACACCTTC,CASSLVGGTSRGYTF
.,.,TRBV12-3/TRBV12-4,TRBJ2-3,TGTGCCAGCACGGGGCGGAGCACAGATACGCAGTATTTT,CASTGRSTDTQYF
.,.,TRBV7-9,TRBJ2-7,TGTGCCAGCAGCCAAGACAGGAGAGAGCAGTACTTC,CASSQDRREQYF
.,once,TRBV30,TRBJ1-2,TGTGCCTGGAGCAGCCAGGGGAAGTCTGGCTACACCTTC,CAWSSQGKSGYTF
TRBD1,.,TRBV29-1,TRBJ2-6,TGCAGCGTTGGGGACAGGGCTGGGGCCAACGTCCTGACTTTC,CSVGDRAGANVLTF
TRBD1,.,TRBV20-1,TRBJ1-2,TGCAGTGTCGCTACAGGGGGAGGCTACACCTTC,CSVATGGGYTF
TRBD1,.,TRBV2,TRBJ2-5,TGTGCCAGCAGCACCAGGGGGCTGGAGACCCAGTACTTC,CASSTRGLETQYF
.,few,TRBV5-6,TRBJ2-1,TGTGCCAGCAGCTTTGAGGACAGAATCCTCAATGAGCAGTTCTTC,CASSFEDRILNEQFF
.,.,TRBV3-1/TRBV3-2,TRBJ2-2,TGTGCCAGCAGCCAAGATCGGCTCAACACCGGGGAGCTGTTTTTT,CASSQDRLNTGELFF
TRBD1,.,TRBV30,TRBJ1-1,TGTGCCTGGAAGGGACAGGAGAACACTGAAGCTTTCTTT,CAWKGQENTEAFF
.,.,TRBV15,TRBJ2-7,TGTGCCACCAGCTCCCCCTCGGGTGGGACCTACGAGCAGTACTTC,CATSSPSGGTYEQYF
TRBD2,.,TRBV14,TRBJ2-1,TGTGCCAGCAGCCAAGGGCTAGCGGGGGTCCCCTACAATGAGCAGTTCTTC,CASSQGLAGVPYNEQFF
.,few,TRBV10-3,TRBJ1-2,TGTGCCATCAGTGATCGACAGAACTATGGCTACACCTTC,CAISDRQNYGYTF
.,.,TRBV9,TRBJ2-6,TGTGCCAGCAGCGTCCCAAGACGGACCGGGGTACTCAATAGCTCTGGGGCCAACGTCCTGACTTTC,CASSVPRRTGVLNSSGANVLTF
TRBD1,.,TRBV3-1/TRBV3-2,TRBJ1-2,TGTGCCAGCAGCCAAAACCGGGACAGGGGCGGCTACACCTTC,CASSQNRDRGGYTF
.,once,TRBV25-1,TRBJ2-1,TGTGCCAGCTCAGGTGGGAGCTCCTACAATGAGCAGTTCTTC,CASSGGSSYNEQFF
.,.,TRBV18,TRBJ1-6,TGTGCCAGCTCACCGAGAACGGGGGGCGGGGATTCACCCCTCCACTTT,CASSPRTGGGDSPLHF
.,.,TRBV29-1,TRBJ1-2,TGCAGCGTGGGCCCCACCTCTGTTAACTATGGCTACACCTTC,CSVGPTSVNYGYTF
TRBD2,.,TRBV7-2,TRBJ2-3,TGTGCCAGCAGCTTAGCCGGGGGGACAGATACGCAGTATTTT,CASSLAGGTDTQYF
TRBD1,.,TRBV6-5,TRBJ1-2,TGTGCCAGCAGGTCGTTTCCGGGACAGGGTTATGGCTACACCTTC,CASRSFPGQGYGYTF
TRBD2,.,TRBV5-1,TRBJ2-1,TGCGCCAGCAACGGACTAGCGGGGGTATCTGGGGAGCAGTTCTTC,CASNGLAGVSGEQFF